Listed here is a single T cell receptor (beta chain). The sample originates from a study of blood T cell repertoires in COVID-19. In the study overall: The United States, Italy and Spain provided the acute and convalescent COVID-19 samples. From T cells, B-cell-depleted T cells, or PBMCs came the material, which was cDNA or gDNA.

Per the authors' pipeline: Estimation of nucleated cell counts relied on the amplification of reference gene primers. Here immunoSEQ multiplex PCR was the method, and the copy in TCRdb shows in-frame clones only, minus some. D and trimming were read from the DNA, whereas the V and J calls and clone size are those reported in that table. The sample holds 70,000 to 90,000 clones; around 90% are singletons and the top ten take 45%. Trimming removed 0 bases from V and 8 bases from J, with 19 bases in between. The CDR3 sequence is 17 residues long. The germline gives CDR1 MGHRA, CDR2 YSYEKL. This receptor was obtained from a human donor in a cohort sampled during active COVID-19. The sequenced sample consisted of peripheral blood. The chain couples TRBV4-1 to TRBJ1-4; a possible D gene is TRBD1 (6 bases). CDR3 region: CASSQDPPQGMGEKLFF. For the CDR3, the DNA is TGCGCCAGCAGCCAAGACCCCCCCCAGGGGATGGGGGAAAAACTGTTTTTT.